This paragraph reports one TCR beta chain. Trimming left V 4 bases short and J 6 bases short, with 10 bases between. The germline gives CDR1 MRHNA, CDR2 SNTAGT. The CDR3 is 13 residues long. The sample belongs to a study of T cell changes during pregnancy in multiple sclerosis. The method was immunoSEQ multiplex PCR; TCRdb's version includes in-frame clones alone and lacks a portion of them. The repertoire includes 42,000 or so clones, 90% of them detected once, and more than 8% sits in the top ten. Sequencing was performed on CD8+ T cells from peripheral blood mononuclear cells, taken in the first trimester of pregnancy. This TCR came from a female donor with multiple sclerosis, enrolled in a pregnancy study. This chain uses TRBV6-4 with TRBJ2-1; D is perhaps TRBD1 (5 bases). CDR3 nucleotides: TGTGCCAGCAGTGTGTCACAGGCCAATGAGCAGTTCTTC. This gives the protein CASSVSQANEQFF.